This T cell receptor (beta chain) appears in the sequencing data of a study of blood T cell repertoires in COVID-19. Study-level background: T cells, B-cell-depleted T cells, or PBMCs supplied cDNA or gDNA.

Method: immunoSEQ multiplex PCR; TCRdb's copy keeps in-frame clones and lacks some. Here the sample spans 50,000 to 70,000 clones, 70% to 80% being singletons. Sequencing input: peripheral blood. The receptor comes from a man between 60 and 75 years old with acute or convalescent COVID-19.

Here the CDR3 DNA reads TGTGCCAGCAGTTTAAGCGGGGACAGGGTAGAGGGGGCCCAGCATTTT. Residues: CASSLSGDRVEGAQHF. This rearrangement joins TRBV28 to TRBJ1-5; TRBD1 matches at 9 bases. The CDR3 contains 16 residues. The J segment lost 11 bases and the V segment lost 2 bases, leaving 13 bases of the junction unmatched. CDR1 and CDR2 (germline): MDHEN, SYDVKM.